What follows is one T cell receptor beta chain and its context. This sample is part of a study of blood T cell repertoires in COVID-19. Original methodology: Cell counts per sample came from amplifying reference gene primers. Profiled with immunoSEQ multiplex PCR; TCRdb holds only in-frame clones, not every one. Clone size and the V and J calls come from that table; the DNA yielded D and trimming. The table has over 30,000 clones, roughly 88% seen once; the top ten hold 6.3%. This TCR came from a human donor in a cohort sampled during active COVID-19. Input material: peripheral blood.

CDR3 loop: CATSDQKPAGGLLLTGELFF. Here the CDR3 DNA reads TGTGCCACCAGTGACCAAAAACCAGCAGGGGGTCTTTTGTTAACCGGGGAGCTGTTTTTT. This chain uses TRBV24-1 with TRBJ2-2, with TRBD1 identical over 7 bases. The CDR3 has 20 amino acids. Germline lookup yields CDR1 KGHDR and CDR2 SFDVKD. With 4 bases clipped from V and 5 bases from J, the junction kept 21 bases outside the gene matches.